These 9 T cell receptor beta chains share one sample of origin, sequenced in a study of T cell responses to AZD1222 COVID-19 vaccine. Profiling relied on immunoSEQ multiplex PCR, and the TCRdb table lists in-frame clones only, not all of them. The table records 120,000 to 150,000 clones, 75% to 95% of them present only once. The sample in question was peripheral blood, obtained on day 0 of MenACWY control vaccination. The receptors originated from an adult in good health.

J is TRBJ1-2 and V is TRBV18; D is ambiguous. This CDR3 comprises 15 residues. CDR1 and CDR2 from the germline V gene are KGHSH and LQKENI. Between the trimmed V and J ends, which lost 2 bases and 1 base, there was a span of 11 bases. The CDR3 sequence: CASSPGLPVNYGYTF. As DNA, the CDR3 is TGTGCCAGCTCACCAGGACTCCCTGTTAACTATGGCTACACCTTC.

This chain connects TRBV29-1 to TRBJ2-2; a possible D gene is TRBD1 (6 bases). V lost 6 bases to trimming and J lost 2 bases, with 13 bases between them. The germline V gene encodes CDR1 SQVTM and CDR2 ANQGSEA. This CDR3 has 14 residues. This CDR3 is CSVRGPDNTGELFF. The CDR3, as DNA: TGCAGCGTCAGGGGCCCGGACAACACCGGGGAGCTGTTTTTT.

The CDR3 is CASSLDPGPTGELFF. Written as DNA, the CDR3 is TGCGCCAGCAGCTTGGATCCTGGCCCCACCGGGGAGCTGTTTTTT. The chain couples TRBV5-1 to TRBJ2-2; D gene uncertain. V was shortened by 0 bases and J by 4 bases, with 10 bases between the two germline ends. Germline-derived CDR1 and CDR2 are SGHRS and YFSETQ. The CDR3 contains 15 residues. The variable domain in full, completed from reference TRBV5-1 and TRBJ2-2, reads KAGVTQTPRYLIKTRGQQVTLSCSPISGHRSVSWYQQTPGQGLQFLFEYFSETQRNKGNFPGRFSGRQFSNSRSEMNVSTLELGDSALYLCASSLDPGPTGELFFGEGSRLTVL.

V is TRBV4-1 and J is TRBJ2-1; D not certain. CDR3 length: 15 residues. V lost 4 bases and J lost 3, with 13 bases in between. Germline CDR1 is MGHRA and CDR2 is YSYEKL. The CDR3 DNA follows: TGCGCCAGCAGCCCCAACTTAGGAAGCTACAATGAGCAGTTCTTC. Translated, it gives CASSPNLGSYNEQFF.

The chain uses TRBV21-1 and TRBJ2-1; the D call in the table, TRBD2, was not verified against the DNA. TRBV21-1 is shown as a pseudogene. The CDR3 covers 15 residues. In nucleotides, the CDR3 is TGTGCCAGCATTCCCCGGGACTACTCCTACAATGAGCAGTTCTTC. Protein sequence: CASIPRDYSYNEQFF.

The sample holds a few counts of this clone. This chain uses TRBV11-2 with TRBJ1-3, with D perhaps TRBD1 (5 bases). The germline V gene has CDR1 SGHAT and CDR2 FQNNGV. CDR3 length: 16 residues. V shed 4 bases and J shed 4 bases, with 17 bases lying between them. CDR3 in amino acids: CASSSTVLRSGNTIYF. In DNA, the CDR3 is TGTGCCAGCAGCTCGACAGTTTTACGATCCGGAAACACCATATATTTT.

The sample holds a few counts of this clone. The V and J genes are TRBV2 and TRBJ2-2, with 9 bases matching TRBD1. Germline V gives CDR1 SNHLY, CDR2 FYNNEI. J lost 7 bases, V lost 8 bases, and 8 bases had no gene match. The CDR3 sequence is 14 residues long. The CDR3 nucleotides read TGTGCCAGCCGGGGACAGGGTTTTAGCGGGGAGCTGTTTTTT. Translated, it gives CASRGQGFSGELFF. The whole variable domain, remainder taken from reference TRBV2 and TRBJ2-2, is EPEVTQTPSHQVTQMGQEVILRCVPISNHLYFYWYRQILGQKVEFLVSFYNNEISEKSEIFDDQFSVERPDGSNFTLKIRSTKLEDSAMYFCASRGQGFSGELFFGEGSRLTVL.

The chain is built from TRBV5-1 and TRBJ1-1; D call uncertain. Germline CDR1 is SGHRS and CDR2 is YFSETQ. With 5 bases removed from V and 5 bases from J, the gap between germline ends came to 7 bases. The CDR3 is 11 residues long. The CDR3 DNA reads as TGCGCCAGCAGAAGGGAAACTGAAGCTTTCTTT. This gives the protein CASRRETEAFF.

This chain connects TRBV7-9 to TRBJ1-1; D is undetermined. Per the germline V gene, CDR1 is SEHNR and CDR2 is FQNEAQ (reference sequence). V lost 5 bases to trimming and J lost 1 base, with 8 bases between them. There are 13 residues in the CDR3. DNA of the CDR3: TGTGCCAGCAGCGAACAGCGGAACACTGAAGCTTTCTTT. Amino acid sequence: CASSEQRNTEAFF. The full variable domain, its missing parts supplied by reference TRBV7-9 and TRBJ1-1, is DTGVSQNPRHKITKRGQNVTFRCDPISEHNRLYWYRQTLGQGPEFLTYFQNEAQLEKSRLLSDRFSAERPKGSFSTLEIQRTEQGDSAMYLCASSEQRNTEAFFGQGTRLTVV.